This T cell receptor beta chain was obtained from a study of siplizumab effects on memory and regulatory T cells. Study findings and constraints: Siplizumab significantly lowered the alloreactive sequences that could be traced to unstimulated CD4+ memory cells. Memory cells seemed less diverse than naive T cells, which seemed major alloresponse contributors.

Regarding this clone: Its antigen is as yet unknown.

The CDR3 extends over 16 amino acids. CDR1 is SGHRS, CDR2 YFSETQ, per germline. The V end was cut by 0 bases, the J end by 2 bases, with 15 bases between. This table comes from immunoSEQ multiplex PCR, and its TCRdb copy is limited to in-frame clones, with some not included. The sample lists roughly 100,000 clones, more than 85% occurring once. The chain is built from TRBV5-1 and TRBJ2-7, with a possible D match to TRBD2 (7 bases). Source material: CD4+ T cells sorted from blood. This TCR derives from a human donor in good health. For the CDR3, the DNA is TGCGCCAGCAGCTTGGTTGGTAGGGGGAGGGCCTACGAGCAGTACTTC. As protein: CASSLVGRGRAYEQYF.